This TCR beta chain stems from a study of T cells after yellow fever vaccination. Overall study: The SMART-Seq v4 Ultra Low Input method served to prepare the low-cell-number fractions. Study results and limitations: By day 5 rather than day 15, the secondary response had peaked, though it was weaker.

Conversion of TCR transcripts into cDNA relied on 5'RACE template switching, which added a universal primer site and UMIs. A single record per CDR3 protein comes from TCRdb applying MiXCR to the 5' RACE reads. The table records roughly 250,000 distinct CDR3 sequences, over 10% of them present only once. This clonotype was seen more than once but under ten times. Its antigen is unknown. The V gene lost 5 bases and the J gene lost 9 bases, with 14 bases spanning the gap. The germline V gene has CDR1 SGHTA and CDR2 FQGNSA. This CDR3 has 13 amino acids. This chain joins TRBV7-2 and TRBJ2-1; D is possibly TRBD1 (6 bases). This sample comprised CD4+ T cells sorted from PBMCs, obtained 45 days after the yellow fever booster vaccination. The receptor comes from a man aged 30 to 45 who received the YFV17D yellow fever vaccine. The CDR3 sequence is CASSITGLREQFF. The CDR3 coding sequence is TGTGCCAGCAGCATAACAGGGTTACGTGAGCAGTTCTTC.